This TCR beta chain was profiled in a study of shared clonotypes between healthy human individuals. Study outcomes and limitations: Sampling included only blood; tissue repertoires likely differ.

Worth noting for this clone: Its specificity is not known.

Naivety among CD8 cells was defined by CD45RO negativity and positive CCR7 selection, thereby excluding terminally differentiated effector memory CD45RA+ cells. Germline lookup yields CDR1 SGHVS and CDR2 FNYEAQ. The CDR3 extends over 13 amino acids. J gave up 7 bases and V 5 bases, and 5 bases lay outside the gene matches. Method: immunoSEQ multiplex PCR; TCRdb's copy keeps in-frame clones and lacks some. The sample lists about 2.2 million clones, around 93% occurring once. The chain has TRBV7-6 and TRBJ2-1; 7 bases fit TRBD2. The sample taken for sequencing was naive CD8+ T cells from PBMCs. The sequence came from a man aged 18-30 years in good health. Some clones in this sample may be carry-over from other donors' samples. CDR3 residues: CASSQHGGNEQFF. The DNA for the CDR3 is TGTGCCAGCAGCCAGCACGGGGGGAATGAGCAGTTCTTC.